Following are 31 T cell receptor beta chains from one sample sequenced in a study of circulating CD8 cells and anti-PD-1 response in melanoma. Four subsets defined by PD-1 and/or TIGIT were sorted from live CD3+CD8+TCRalphabeta+ cells. Each library started from roughly 15 ng of total RNA using the QIAseq Immune Repertoire TCR panel. MiXCR, applied by TCRdb to the reads, yields one record per CDR3 protein. Here the sample spans 800 to 950 distinct CDR3 sequences, about 6% being singletons. Sequencing was performed on CD8+ T cells from PBMCs, taken at baseline or after one month of anti-PD-1 therapy (not recorded which). These receptors all come from a human donor with melanoma.

This clonotype has more than one count but fewer than ten. The rearrangement joins TRBV19 to TRBJ2-4; unclear D gene. Germline CDR1 and CDR2: LNHDA and SQIVND (reference sequence). This CDR3 is built from 16 residues. V was cut by 7 bases and J by 0 bases, with 16 bases left in between. The CDR3 DNA sequence: TGTGCCAGTACCCCGACCGCCTTCCTAGCCAAAAACATTCAGTACTTC. It translates to CASTPTAFLAKNIQYF.

This clonotype is labeled large (0.1 to 1%). The V call is TRBV29-1, the J call TRBJ2-3; a weak D match, TRBD2 (7 bases). Trimming took 7 bases from V and 6 from J, leaving 11 bases between them. CDR1 and CDR2 (germline): SQVTM, ANQGSEA. The CDR3 has 11 residues. CDR3 residues: CSAEGGDTQYF. In nucleotides, the CDR3 is TGCAGCGCCGAGGGGGGGGATACGCAGTATTTT.

Judged by abundance, this clonotype is large (0.1 to 1%). The chain combines TRBV7-9 with TRBJ2-7; 8 nucleotides match TRBD2. Germline V gene data show CDR1 as SEHNR and CDR2 as FQNEAQ (reference sequence). The CDR3 length is 16 residues. The ends lost 5 bases at V and 3 bases at J; junction bases unmatched: 12. The CDR3 sequence is CASSPPSGPFGYEQYF. The CDR3 DNA sequence: TGTGCCAGCAGCCCCCCTAGCGGGCCTTTTGGCTACGAGCAGTACTTC. Complete variable domain (other parts from reference TRBV7-9 and TRBJ2-7): DTGVSQNPRHKITKRGQNVTFRCDPISEHNRLYWYRQTLGQGPEFLTYFQNEAQLEKSRLLSDRFSAERPKGSFSTLEIQRTEQGDSAMYLCASSPPSGPFGYEQYFGPGTRLTVT.

This clonotype ranks as large (0.1 to 1%). The chain couples TRBV19 to TRBJ2-1; D is ambiguous. This CDR3 is 12 amino acids long. V lost 3 bases and J 5 bases, leaving 5 bases between the germline ends. The V gene's germline CDR1 is LNHDA and CDR2 SQIVND (reference sequence). The DNA of the CDR3 is TGTGCCAGTAGTATCGCTGACAATGAGCAGTTCTTC. Translated: CASSIADNEQFF. The variable domain in full, with the rest retrieved from reference TRBV19 and TRBJ2-1, is DGGITQSPKYLFRKEGQNVTLSCEQNLNHDAMYWYRQDPGQGLRLIYYSQIVNDFQKGDIAEGYSVSREKKESFPLTVTSAQKNPTAFYLCASSIADNEQFFGPGTRLTVL.

This clonotype is large in the sample. The chain is built from TRBV2 and TRBJ2-7; D gene unclear. The length of the CDR3 is 15 residues. From germline, CDR1 is SNHLY and CDR2 FYNNEI. V lost 6 bases to trimming and J lost 0 bases, with 15 bases between them. The CDR3 spells CASRLGPPFSYEQYF. CDR3 coding DNA: TGTGCCAGCAGGCTCGGGCCACCTTTCTCCTACGAGCAGTACTTC.

This clonotype is classed as medium-sized (0.01 to 0.1%). The rearrangement uses TRBV19 and TRBJ2-1; no definite D call. The CDR3 is 16 residues long. Trimming took 2 bases from V and 7 from J, leaving 18 bases between them. Germline V gene lookup returns CDR1 LNHDA and CDR2 SQIVND (reference sequence). The CDR3 loop reads CASSIYDGWAGNEQFF. In DNA, the CDR3 is TGTGCCAGTAGTATATACGACGGCTGGGCTGGGAATGAGCAGTTCTTC. The variable domain in full, with the rest retrieved from reference TRBV19 and TRBJ2-1, is DGGITQSPKYLFRKEGQNVTLSCEQNLNHDAMYWYRQDPGQGLRLIYYSQIVNDFQKGDIAEGYSVSREKKESFPLTVTSAQKNPTAFYLCASSIYDGWAGNEQFFGPGTRLTVL.

This clonotype is labeled medium-sized. The gene calls are TRBV20-1 and TRBJ2-7; D is possibly TRBD2 (6 bases). V was shortened by 5 bases and J by 3 bases, with 17 bases between the two germline ends. The CDR3 runs 14 residues. Germline CDR1 DFQATT, CDR2 SNEGSKA (reference sequence). CDR3 DNA sequence: TGCAGTGCTGCGGGGTCAGGGACCTTCTACGAGCAGTACTTC. It specifies CSAAGSGTFYEQYF.

This clonotype is medium-sized (0.01 to 0.1%). The chain is built from TRBV29-1 and TRBJ1-1, with D unclear. Germline CDR1 is SQVTM and CDR2 is ANQGSEA. This CDR3 contains 13 residues. Deletions cut 3 bases from V and 1 base from J, with 9 bases between. CDR3 protein: CSVDDGWNTEAFF. The CDR3 nucleotides are TGCAGCGTTGACGACGGATGGAACACTGAAGCTTTCTTT. Based on the CDR3 plus reference TRBV29-1 and TRBJ1-1, the full variable domain is SAVISQKPSRDICQRGTSLTIQCQVDSQVTMMFWYRQQPGQSLTLIATANQGSEATYESGFVIDKFPISRPNLTFSTLTVSNMSPEDSSIYLCSVDDGWNTEAFFGQGTRLTVV.

Relative to its sample, this clonotype is large. The chain is built from TRBV2 and TRBJ2-2; D ambiguous. The CDR3 runs 12 residues. With 6 bases removed from V and 6 bases from J, the gap between germline ends came to 8 bases. From germline, CDR1 is SNHLY and CDR2 FYNNEI. Here the CDR3 reads CASSAFSGELFF. The CDR3 bases are TGTGCCAGCAGCGCCTTCTCCGGGGAGCTGTTTTTT. Filled out from reference TRBV2 and TRBJ2-2, the complete variable domain reads EPEVTQTPSHQVTQMGQEVILRCVPISNHLYFYWYRQILGQKVEFLVSFYNNEISEKSEIFDDQFSVERPDGSNFTLKIRSTKLEDSAMYFCASSAFSGELFFGEGSRLTVL.

In this sample, this clonotype is medium-sized. This chain's CDR3 is CSVEGFIDLSSYNEQFF. The CDR3 DNA is TGCAGCGTTGAAGGTTTCATAGATTTATCCTCCTACAATGAGCAGTTCTTC. The chain is built from TRBV29-1 and TRBJ2-1, with D unclear. In germline, CDR1 is SQVTM, CDR2 ANQGSEA. The CDR3 runs 17 residues. Trimming pared 1 base from V and 0 bases from J, leaving 16 bases between.

This clonotype is classed as large. The rearrangement uses TRBV12-3 or TRBV12-4 and TRBJ2-3; the match to TRBD2 covers 8 bases. The CDR3 is made up of 16 amino acids. V shed 7 bases, J shed 2 bases, and the junction held 11 bases outside the gene matches. The CDR3 region has the DNA TGTGCCAGCACTCTAGGCGCGGGAGGAGTCACAGATACGCAGTATTTT. It codes for CASTLGAGGVTDTQYF.

This clonotype qualifies as large. V is TRBV2 and J is TRBJ2-1; D is perhaps TRBD1 (7 bases). This CDR3 has 17 amino acids. The V end lost 11 bases, the J end lost 0 bases, and 23 bases lay between the germline ends. Looked up from germline, CDR1 is SNHLY and CDR2 is FYNNEI. CDR3 sequence: CAGHPRGRRYSYNEQFF. CDR3 coding DNA: TGTGCCGGCCACCCCAGGGGGAGGAGGTACTCCTACAATGAGCAGTTCTTC.

This clonotype rates as large. The chain carries TRBV29-1 and TRBJ1-4; unclear D gene. The CDR3 runs 10 residues. V gave up 4 bases and J gave up 5 bases, with 2 bases separating them. The V gene's germline CDR1 is SQVTM and CDR2 ANQGSEA. CDR3 coding DNA: TGCAGCGTTGGGAATGAAAAACTGTTTTTT. Its protein product is CSVGNEKLFF.

This clonotype is large in the sample. CDR3 residues: CASQTGGPAKNIQYF. The CDR3 DNA sequence: TGTGCCAGCCAAACAGGGGGACCAGCCAAAAACATTCAGTACTTC. The rearrangement uses TRBV27 and TRBJ2-4; TRBD1 agrees at 8 bases. CDR3 length equals 15 residues. From germline, CDR1 is MNHEY and CDR2 SMNVEV (reference sequence). Germline trimming cut 8 bases from V and 0 bases from J; bases unmatched to any gene: 6.

This clonotype is deemed large. V usage is TRBV24-1 and J usage is TRBJ2-1, with 9 positions matching TRBD1. Germline CDR1 reads KGHDR; CDR2 reads SFDVKD. The V and J ends lost 7 bases and 7 bases, in that order; junction bases with no gene match: 4. CDR3 length equals 13 residues. The CDR3 DNA reads as TGTGCCACCAGGGACAGGGGAGGGAATGAGCAGTTCTTC. Translated, it gives CATRDRGGNEQFF.

This clonotype has a handful of counts. The chain carries TRBV28 and TRBJ2-7, with D hard to call. The V gene lost 7 bases and the J gene lost 2 bases, with 15 bases spanning the gap. This CDR3 is built from 14 residues. Germline V gene lookup returns CDR1 MDHEN and CDR2 SYDVKM. The CDR3 loop is CASTPLGSPYEQYF. The CDR3 DNA reads TGTGCCAGCACCCCCCTGGGCAGCCCCTACGAGCAGTACTTC.

This clonotype occurred a few times. The V and J genes are TRBV7-8 and TRBJ2-3; D may be TRBD1 (5 bases). Trimming pared 2 bases from V and 0 bases from J, leaving 12 bases between. The germline V gene encodes CDR1 SGHVS and CDR2 FQNEAQ. This CDR3 region has 16 residues. CDR3 residues: CASSLFWAGSTDTQYF. The CDR3 DNA is TGTGCCAGCAGCTTATTTTGGGCAGGGAGCACAGATACGCAGTATTTT. Filled out from reference TRBV7-8 and TRBJ2-3, the complete variable domain reads GAGVSQSPRYKVAKRGQDVALRCDPISGHVSLFWYQQALGQGPEFLTYFQNEAQLDKSGLPSDRFFAERPEGSVSTLKIQRTQQEDSAVYLCASSLFWAGSTDTQYFGPGTRLTVL.

Sample share makes this clonotype medium-sized. The chain is built from TRBV19 and TRBJ2-7; 7 nucleotides agree with TRBD1. Germline trimming cut 5 bases from V and 3 bases from J; bases unmatched to any gene: 7. The CDR3 sequence is 14 residues long. The germline CDR1 and CDR2 sequences are LNHDA and SQIVND (reference sequence). The CDR3 coding sequence is TGTGCCAGTAGTCCCGGACAGGCCGGCTACGAGCAGTACTTC. As protein: CASSPGQAGYEQYF.

In its sample, this clonotype is medium-sized. The CDR3 region has the DNA TGCGCCAGCAGCCAAGATCGGGCAGGTGGACACAATGAGCAGTTCTTC. Translated: CASSQDRAGGHNEQFF. The rearrangement uses TRBV4-3 and TRBJ2-1; D not resolved. The V gene lost 0 bases and the J gene lost 5 bases, with 14 bases spanning the gap. CDR3 size: 16 residues. Germline V CDR1 and CDR2: LGHNA, YSLEER.

This clonotype counts as medium-sized. The rearrangement links TRBV30 to TRBJ1-2, with 10 nucleotides matching TRBD1. The germline V gene encodes CDR1 GTSNPN and CDR2 SVGIG (reference sequence). This CDR3 spans 13 amino acids. V shed 0 bases, J shed 6 bases, and the junction held 1 base outside the gene matches. CDR3 sequence: CAWSVGTGDGYTF. For the CDR3, the DNA is TGTGCCTGGAGTGTAGGGACAGGGGATGGCTACACCTTC.

Sample share makes this clonotype large. V gene TRBV19 combines with J gene TRBJ2-7, with 14 bases matching TRBD2. V lost 3 bases, J lost 6 bases, and 4 bases stayed unmatched. Germline CDR1 reads LNHDA; CDR2 reads SQIVND (reference sequence). CDR3 size: 15 residues. The CDR3 nucleotides read TGTGCCAGTAGTATGGGACTAGCGGGAGAACTCGAGCAGTACTTC. Translated: CASSMGLAGELEQYF.

The chain couples TRBV19 to TRBJ1-1, with 10 bases matching TRBD1. The CDR3 sequence is 18 residues long. Germline V gene sequence: CDR1 LNHDA, CDR2 SQIVND (reference sequence). The trim removed 3 bases at V and 0 bases at J, leaving 10 bases unmatched. CDR3 sequence reads: CASSIAPGQGLMNTEAFF. The DNA of the CDR3 is TGTGCCAGTAGTATTGCCCCGGGACAGGGGCTCATGAACACTGAAGCTTTCTTT.

Relative to its sample, this clonotype is large (0.1 to 1%). The rearrangement joins TRBV7-9 to TRBJ2-3; 7 bases match TRBD1. The CDR3 covers 15 residues. Germline CDR1 reads SEHNR; CDR2 reads FQNEAQ (reference sequence). Germline trimming cut 5 bases from V and 0 bases from J; bases unmatched to any gene: 5. CDR3 bases: TGTGCCAGCAGCCAGCGACAGGGCAGCACAGATACGCAGTATTTT. Protein product: CASSQRQGSTDTQYF.

This clonotype counts as large. The chain couples TRBV28 to TRBJ2-3, with 9 bases matching TRBD1. Looked up from germline, CDR1 is MDHEN and CDR2 is SYDVKM. Trimming at V came to 5 bases and at J to 1 base, leaving 10 bases not matched to a gene. The CDR3 length is 17 residues. The CDR3 DNA follows: TGTGCCAGCAGTCCAGCCGACAGGGGGGATGGCACAGATACGCAGTATTTT. It specifies CASSPADRGDGTDTQYF.

The chain joins TRBV7-2 to TRBJ2-1, with D perhaps being TRBD1 or TRBD2 (5 bases each). V was cut by 6 bases and J by 1 base, with 13 bases left in between. The CDR3 spans 15 residues. Germline V gene sequence: CDR1 SGHTA, CDR2 FQGNSA. CDR3 loop: CASSIGTDSYNEQFF. CDR3 sequence (DNA): TGTGCCAGCAGTATCGGGACGGATTCCTACAATGAGCAGTTCTTC.

By share of the sample, this clonotype is large (0.1 to 1%). The chain recombines TRBV28 with TRBJ2-7; the match to TRBD1 covers 7 bases. J gave up 5 bases and V 5 bases, and 12 bases lay outside the gene matches. The germline CDR1 and CDR2 sequences are MDHEN and SYDVKM. This CDR3 is built from 15 residues. CDR3 DNA: TGTGCCAGCAGTCTCCGACAGGGAAGTGCCCACGAGCAGTACTTC. It codes for CASSLRQGSAHEQYF.

Within the sample, this clonotype is medium-sized (0.01 to 0.1%). The chain has TRBV11-1 and TRBJ2-1; TRBD2 agrees at 8 bases. This CDR3 is 16 amino acids long. V dropped 0 bases and J dropped 6; count of bases not matched to a gene: 7. Germline-derived CDR1 and CDR2 are SGHAT and FQDESV (reference sequence). CDR3 sequence reads: CASSLARGAASNEQFF. The CDR3 DNA reads TGTGCCAGCAGCTTAGCGCGGGGGGCGGCGAGCAATGAGCAGTTCTTC.

In its sample, this clonotype was seen a few times. The V call is TRBV28, the J call TRBJ2-3, with TRBD2 identical over 10 bases. Unmatched junction bases numbered 12, after V lost 7 bases and J lost 8 bases. Germline loops: CDR1 MDHEN, CDR2 SYDVKM. The CDR3 extends over 15 amino acids. CDR3 sequence: CASTKEAGGPGTQYF. DNA for the CDR3: TGTGCCAGCACTAAAGAAGCGGGAGGGCCGGGTACGCAGTATTTT.

In regard to this clonotype: The junction shows a germline mismatch at one end, possibly a read error. J is TRBJ2-1 and V is TRBV4-1, with 8 bases lining up with TRBD2. CDR3 size: 16 residues. Germline CDR1 is MGHRA and CDR2 is YSYEKL. CDR3 nucleotides: TGTGCCAGCAGCCAAGATGGGCTAGCGGGTGTAATTGAGCAGTTCTTC. Protein product: CASSQDGLAGVIEQFF.

This clonotype is labeled as medium-sized. The rearrangement uses TRBV20-1 and TRBJ2-5; 8 nucleotides match TRBD2. V lost 0 bases, J lost 1 base, and 13 bases stayed unmatched. CDR1 and CDR2 (germline): DFQATT, SNEGSKA (reference sequence). The CDR3 length is 18 residues. The CDR3 DNA reads TGCAGTGCTAGAGATAGGCTAGCGGGTATAAAACCCCAAGAGACCCAGTACTTC. Translated: CSARDRLAGIKPQETQYF.

This clonotype is deemed large (0.1 to 1%). This chain uses TRBV2 with TRBJ1-5, with TRBD1 matching over 9 bases. CDR1 SNHLY and CDR2 FYNNEI come from the germline V gene. The V segment lost 3 bases and the J segment 7 bases; nucleotides outside the gene matches: 10. The CDR3 has 16 residues. For the CDR3, the DNA is TGTGCCAGCAGTGATTCGCGGGGACAGGGAGTCCAGCCCCAGCATTTT. As protein: CASSDSRGQGVQPQHF.